The 14 T cell receptor beta chains below were found in one sample sequenced in a study of response to subunit inactivated influenza vaccine. One entry per CDR3 protein, called by TCRdb with MiXCR from the RT-PCR reads. The sample lists about 520,000 distinct CDR3 sequences, under 8.5% seen once, with about an eighth in the top ten. The sequencing here drew on PBMCs from blood, taken around 2 years after vaccination. All receptors come from a man between 50 and 70 years old who received an inactivated influenza vaccine.

The table lists this clonotype with a few counts. The rearrangement uses TRBV30 and TRBJ2-2, with D uncertain. Looked up from germline, CDR1 is GTSNPN and CDR2 is SVGIG (reference sequence). The ends were cut back, 2 bases at V and 6 bases at J, with 13 bases in the middle. The CDR3 sequence is 14 residues long. The CDR3 loop reads CAWSIGNTAGELFF. The CDR3 nucleotides are TGTGCCTGGAGTATTGGGAATACGGCCGGGGAGCTGTTTTTT.

In its sample, this clonotype was seen a few times. The rearrangement joins TRBV21-1 to TRBJ2-2; the DNA was not used to check the table's D call, TRBD2. TRBV21-1 is noted as a pseudogene. This CDR3 contains 19 residues. CDR3 nucleotides: TGTGCCAGCAGCAAAGTACTAGCGGGAGTAATCCCCAACACCGGGGAGCTGTTTTTT. Protein sequence: CASSKVLAGVIPNTGELFF.

V and J are TRBV12-3 or TRBV12-4 and TRBJ1-1; no clear D gene. V shed 7 bases and J shed 3 bases, with 6 bases lying between them. The CDR3 covers 11 residues. The CDR3 sequence is CASTIHTEAFF. The CDR3 DNA follows: TGTGCCAGCACTATACACACTGAAGCTTTCTTT.

This clonotype was counted only a few times. V usage is TRBV3-1 and J usage is TRBJ1-3; 7 bases match TRBD1. The germline CDR1 and CDR2 sequences are LGHDT and YNNKEL (reference sequence). The CDR3 length is 14 residues. V was clipped by 5 bases and J by 4 bases; unmatched bases: 5. The CDR3 coding sequence is TGTGCCAGCAGCTCAGGGACAGCCGGAAACACCATATATTTT. Translation: CASSSGTAGNTIYF.

The V and J genes are TRBV28 and TRBJ2-5; D gene ambiguous. This CDR3 region has 11 residues. Germline CDR1 and CDR2: MDHEN and SYDVKM. Between the trimmed V and J ends, which lost 6 bases and 5 bases, there was a span of 7 bases. As DNA, the CDR3 is TGTGCCAGCAGGTTAAGCGAGACCCAGTACTTC. It specifies CASRLSETQYF.

The rearrangement joins TRBV20-1 to TRBJ2-1, with D possibly matching TRBD1 (5 bases). CDR1 is DFQATT and CDR2 is SNEGSKA in the germline V gene (reference sequence). The CDR3 extends over 12 amino acids. Trimming removed 8 bases at V and 5 bases at J, with 13 bases between. CDR3 in amino acids: CSFLAGNNEQFF. DNA of the CDR3: TGCAGTTTCCTCGCAGGGAACAATGAGCAGTTCTTC.

This clonotype was seen many times. This sequence joins TRBV27 and TRBJ2-1; D not resolved. CDR3 size: 16 residues. Germline-derived CDR1 and CDR2 are MNHEY and SMNVEV (reference sequence). Trimming stripped 5 bases from V and 0 bases from J, with 14 bases between. The CDR3 nucleotides read TGTGCCAGCAGTAAAATACGCGCGGCCTCCTACAATGAGCAGTTCTTC. Translated: CASSKIRAASYNEQFF.

CDR3 nucleotide sequence: TGTGCCAGTAGTCGAGGGACGGCCTACGAGCAGTACTTC. Its translation is CASSRGTAYEQYF. The chain carries TRBV19 and TRBJ2-7; D is possibly TRBD1 or TRBD2 (5 bases each). V lost 5 bases, J lost 2 bases, and 10 bases lay in between. CDR3 length equals 13 residues. The germline gives CDR1 LNHDA, CDR2 SQIVND (reference sequence).

This clonotype has ten or more counts. The V call is TRBV12-3 or TRBV12-4, the J call TRBJ2-3, with a possible D match to TRBD2 (6 bases). The CDR3 spans 16 residues. Between the trimmed V and J ends, which lost 2 bases and 3 bases, there was a span of 15 bases. The chain's CDR3 is CASSLSVGAGTDTQYF. CDR3 DNA sequence: TGTGCCAGCAGTTTAAGTGTCGGGGCGGGGACAGATACGCAGTATTTT.

This sequence joins TRBV20-1 and TRBJ1-1, with 9 bases aligning to TRBD1. The V gene's germline CDR1 is DFQATT and CDR2 SNEGSKA (reference sequence). There are 15 residues in the CDR3. Trimming at V came to 3 bases and at J to 1 base, leaving 6 bases not matched to a gene. The CDR3 bases are TGCAGTGCTAGGAACCACAGGGGGCAGAACACTGAAGCTTTCTTT. Translation gives CSARNHRGQNTEAFF.

V usage is TRBV7-2 and J usage is TRBJ1-1; weak D call: TRBD1 (6 bases). V was pared by 3 bases and J by 1 base, with 18 bases between. This CDR3 is built from 17 residues. Germline V gene lookup returns CDR1 SGHTA and CDR2 FQGNSA. The CDR3 here is CASSFFINTGTNTEAFF. The CDR3 DNA follows: TGTGCCAGCAGCTTTTTTATCAATACAGGGACGAACACTGAAGCTTTCTTT.

Worth noting for this clonotype: A much larger clone lies one base from this, so it may be a read error. This chain links TRBV28 with TRBJ2-7; D may be TRBD1 or TRBD2 (5 bases each). V lost 6 bases to trimming and J lost 2 bases, with 20 bases between them. The CDR3 is 16 residues long. Germline lookup yields CDR1 MDHEN and CDR2 SYDVKM. The chain's CDR3 is CASSPGRLITPYEQYF. In nucleotides, the CDR3 is TGTGCCAGCAGCCCGGGACGATTGATCACTCCCTACGAGCAGTACTTC.

As DNA, the CDR3 is TGTGCCAGCAGTCCGGGTCTAGCGTTTTCCCACGAGCAGTACTTC. Protein sequence: CASSPGLAFSHEQYF. V and J are TRBV12-3 or TRBV12-4 and TRBJ2-7; tentatively, D is TRBD2 (6 bases). CDR3 size: 15 residues. The V gene lost 5 bases and the J gene lost 5 bases, with 19 bases spanning the gap.

The chain couples TRBV10-3 to TRBJ2-1; D uncertain. The germline V gene encodes CDR1 ENHRY and CDR2 SYGVKD. This CDR3 has 11 residues. Trimming took off 8 bases at V and 6 bases at J, with 8 bases between the two ends. This CDR3 reads CAILLVNEQFF. The CDR3 nucleotides read TGTGCCATCCTCTTAGTCAATGAGCAGTTCTTC.